These T cell receptor beta chains were read from a single sample in a study of human T cells and chemical hapten exposure. Using its own MiXCR run on the RACE reads, TCRdb lists one record per CDR3 protein. The sample shows 80,000 to 100,000 distinct CDR3 sequences, about 6.8% of them seen only once. This sample comprised whole blood, obtained in connection with sensitization to the hapten diphenylcyclopropenone (DPC). Every receptor here comes from a woman in her 30s with alopecia areata. Some clones in this sample may be carry-over from other donors' samples. Both conserved end residues are part of each CDR3. Each record gives: V gene, J gene, CDR3 length, D gene, clone size, CDR3 protein, CDR3 DNA. D genes are given only for firm matches. Clone size is shown for a subset of rows, as once, few, many or a class of expanded clone.

TRBV2	TRBJ2-1	16	TRBD2	many	CASRPTGGLDTGEQFF	TGTGCCAGCAGGCCCACGGGGGGGCTCGATACAGGGGAGCAGTTCTTC
TRBV20-1	TRBJ1-3	11	.	many	CSARVSDTIYF	TGCAGTGCTAGAGTCAGCGACACCATATATTTT
TRBV7-2	TRBJ2-7	13	.	.	CASSFGSFGEQYF	TGTGCCAGCAGCTTTGGCAGTTTCGGCGAGCAGTACTTC
TRBV3-1	TRBJ1-1	12	.	many	CASRASGTRAFF	TGTGCCAGCAGGGCGTCCGGGACAAGAGCTTTCTTT
TRBV19	TRBJ1-2	16	.	.	CASSIDLRARDYGYTF	TGTGCCAGTAGTATCGATCTACGAGCCAGGGACTATGGCTACACCTTC
TRBV7-8	TRBJ1-2	14	TRBD1	.	CASSLPRQGDGYTF	TGTGCCAGCAGCTTGCCCCGACAGGGCGATGGCTACACCTTC
TRBV7-3	TRBJ2-2	17	TRBD1	many	CASSSFRGLSDTGELFF	TGTGCCAGCAGCTCTTTCAGGGGGCTCAGCGACACCGGGGAGCTGTTTTTT
TRBV9	TRBJ2-3	14	.	few	CASSSLVGGDTQYF	TGTGCCAGCAGCTCCCTTGTTGGCGGAGATACGCAGTATTTT
TRBV30	TRBJ2-7	12	TRBD1	few	CAGDRGNYEQYF	TGTGCCGGGGACAGGGGGAACTACGAGCAGTACTTC
TRBV27	TRBJ1-2	15	.	many	CASTLRGARDYGYTF	TGTGCCAGCACCCTCCGAGGAGCTAGGGACTATGGCTACACCTTC
TRBV19	TRBJ2-7	14	TRBD1	.	CATKKTGSVDEQYF	TGTGCCACGAAGAAGACAGGGTCTGTGGACGAGCAGTACTTC
TRBV2	TRBJ1-2	13	.	.	CASSEQANYGYTF	TGTGCCAGCAGTGAACAGGCTAACTATGGCTACACCTTC
TRBV4-1	TRBJ1-1	14	.	.	CASSQGILNTEAFF	TGCGCCAGCAGCCAAGGGATTTTGAACACTGAAGCTTTCTTT
TRBV7-3	TRBJ2-1	14	TRBD1	many	CASGFTGGKGEQFF	TGTGCCAGCGGTTTCACAGGGGGTAAGGGTGAGCAGTTCTTC
TRBV20-1	TRBJ1-4	17	.	.	CSARVWSREQGVEKLFF	TGCAGTGCTAGAGTCTGGTCAAGGGAACAGGGTGTCGAAAAACTGTTTTTT
TRBV6-1	TRBJ2-3	15	TRBD2	many	CASSEAQAGRYTQYF	TGTGCCAGCAGTGAAGCCCAAGCGGGGAGATATACGCAGTATTTT
TRBV7-8	TRBJ2-1	14	.	few	CASSPAGSYNEQFF	TGTGCCAGCAGCCCCGCGGGCAGCTACAATGAGCAGTTCTTC
TRBV14	TRBJ2-2	16	.	many	CASSQESRGDTGELFF	TGTGCCAGCAGCCAAGAGTCCAGGGGGGACACCGGGGAGCTGTTTTTT
TRBV4-2	TRBJ2-7	14	TRBD1	.	CASSQRQGAWEQYF	TGTGCCAGCAGCCAGAGACAGGGGGCGTGGGAGCAGTACTTC
TRBV12-3/TRBV12-4	TRBJ1-1	12	.	few	CASRLPVTEAFF	TGTGCCAGCAGGCTTCCGGTAACTGAAGCTTTCTTT
TRBV6-6	TRBJ1-1	15	.	few	CASSYSFVRDAEAFF	TGTGCCAGCAGTTACTCGTTTGTCAGGGATGCAGAAGCTTTCTTT
TRBV10-3	TRBJ2-7	15	.	.	CAISGGGQLIYEQYF	TGTGCCATCAGTGGTGGGGGACAACTGATCTACGAGCAGTACTTC
TRBV2	TRBJ2-1	19	TRBD2	few	CASSPGLAGPWSSYNEQFF	TGTGCCAGCAGCCCCGGACTAGCGGGGCCCTGGAGCTCCTACAATGAGCAGTTCTTC
TRBV7-9	TRBJ1-1	14	.	many	CASSLWGADTEAFF	TGTGCCAGCAGCTTATGGGGGGCGGACACTGAAGCTTTCTTT